This T cell receptor beta chain derives from a study of CD8 T cells in ankylosing spondylitis. Notes on the study in general: What appeared characteristic of ankylosing spondylitis blood was a TCR beta motif of several highly homologous variants. Disease-linked clones bore a CD8+ phenotype, appearing relatively rarely in peripheral blood. In ankylosing spondylitis patients, matched synovial fluid reportedly showed significant enrichment of disease-linked clones.

The V end was cut by 5 bases, the J end by 5 bases, with 15 bases between. From germline, CDR1 is SQVTM and CDR2 ANQGSEA. This CDR3 is 13 amino acids long. This clonotype has just a few counts. Its antigen is not identified. With molecular barcodes, quantitative 5'-RACE was used to make the TCR beta libraries. One entry per CDR3 protein results from TCRdb running MiXCR on the 5' RACE reads. This table holds 340,000 or so distinct CDR3 sequences, roughly 14% found once. The sequence was collected from a male donor with ankylosing spondylitis or in good health (not recorded which). The gene calls are TRBV29-1 and TRBJ1-1, with D unclear. Material: blood, either unsorted or a sorted T cell fraction (not recorded which). The CDR3 DNA is TGCAGCGTTTTGAGTGGCTCCTGGACTGAAGCTTTCTTT. This codes for CSVLSGSWTEAFF.